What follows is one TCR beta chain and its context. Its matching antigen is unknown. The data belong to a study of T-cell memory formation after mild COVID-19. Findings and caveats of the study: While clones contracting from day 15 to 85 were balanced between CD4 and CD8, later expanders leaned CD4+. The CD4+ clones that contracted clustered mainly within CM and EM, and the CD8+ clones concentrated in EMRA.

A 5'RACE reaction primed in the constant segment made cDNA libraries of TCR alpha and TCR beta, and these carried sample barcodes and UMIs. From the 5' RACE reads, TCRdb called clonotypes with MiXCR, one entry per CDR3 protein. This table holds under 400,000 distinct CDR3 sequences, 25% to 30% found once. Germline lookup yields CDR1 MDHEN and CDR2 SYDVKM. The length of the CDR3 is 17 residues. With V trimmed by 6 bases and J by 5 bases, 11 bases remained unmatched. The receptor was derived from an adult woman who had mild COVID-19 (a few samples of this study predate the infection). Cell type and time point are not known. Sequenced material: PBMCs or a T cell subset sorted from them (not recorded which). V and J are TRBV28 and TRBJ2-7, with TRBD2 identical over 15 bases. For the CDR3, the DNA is TGTGCCAGCAGACCTCGGACTAGCGGGAGGGCCTGGGACGAGCAGTACTTC. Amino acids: CASRPRTSGRAWDEQYF.